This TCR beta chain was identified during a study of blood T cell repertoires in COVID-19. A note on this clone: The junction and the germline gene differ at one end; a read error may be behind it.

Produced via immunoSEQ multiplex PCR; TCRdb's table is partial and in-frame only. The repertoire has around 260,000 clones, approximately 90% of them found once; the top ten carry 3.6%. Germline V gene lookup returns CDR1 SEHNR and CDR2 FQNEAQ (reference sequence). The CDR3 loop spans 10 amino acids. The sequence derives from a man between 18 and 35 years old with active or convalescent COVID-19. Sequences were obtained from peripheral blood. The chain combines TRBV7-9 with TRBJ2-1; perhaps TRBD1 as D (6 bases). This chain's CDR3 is CASSLRDIVF. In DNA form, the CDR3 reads TGTGCCAGCAGCCTCAGGGACATCGTCTTC.